These 15 T cell receptor beta chains came from one sample sequenced in a study of blood T cells in healthy people across ages. Primed by a sample-barcoded 5' primer and a J-beta primer mix, a second PCR proceeded for about 6 to 12 cycles. TCRdb independently ran MiXCR on the 5' RACE reads; one entry per CDR3 protein. The sample includes approximately 900,000 distinct CDR3 sequences, 25% to 30% of them seen just once. A further study also used this sample, focusing on T cells of mothers and their children.

Sequencing used blood. These receptors all come from a woman in her 40s in good health.

The chain uses TRBV20-1 and TRBJ1-2, with 8 positions matching TRBD1. Per the germline V gene, CDR1 is DFQATT and CDR2 is SNEGSKA (reference sequence). CDR3 length: 12 residues. Germline trimming cut 5 bases from V and 7 bases from J; bases unmatched to any gene: 6. CDR3 residues: CSALDRGSGYTF. The DNA for the CDR3 is TGCAGTGCTCTCGACAGGGGAAGTGGCTACACCTTC.

This clonotype was counted a single time. One junction end disagrees with the germline gene, perhaps due to a read error. The chain is built from TRBV10-3 and TRBJ2-1; 8 nucleotides match TRBD1. CDR1 and CDR2 from the germline V gene are ENHRY and SYGVKD. CDR3 length: 20 amino acids. The chain's CDR3 is CAISARDRIMTVSSYNERFF. CDR3 DNA: TGTGCCATCAGTGCTAGGGACAGGATCATGACTGTGAGCTCCTACAATGAGCGGTTCTTC.

This clonotype was recorded many times. The chain combines TRBV6-5 with TRBJ1-2; the D is unclear. Germline assignment: CDR1 MNHEY and CDR2 SVGAGI. The CDR3 is 13 amino acids. Between the trimmed V and J ends, which lost 7 bases and 2 bases, there was a span of 11 bases. CDR3 sequence (DNA): TGTGCCAGCACTCGGGCAGCAAACTATGGCTACACCTTC. It encodes CASTRAANYGYTF.

A few counts support this clonotype. The chain couples TRBV6-1 to TRBJ2-6, with 10 bases aligning to TRBD1. CDR1 is MNHNS and CDR2 is SASEGT in the germline V gene. The junction had 12 bases not matched to a gene; V was cut back by 10 bases and J by 3 bases. There are 17 residues in the CDR3. CDR3 sequence: CATFPSGTGVGANVLTF. The CDR3 DNA follows: TGTGCCACCTTCCCCTCCGGGACAGGGGTTGGGGCCAACGTCCTGACTTTC.

The V and J genes are TRBV7-3 and TRBJ2-3; weak D call: TRBD2 (7 bases). Looked up from germline, CDR1 is SGHTA and CDR2 is FQGTGA. V shed 0 bases and J shed 6 bases, with 13 bases lying between them. This CDR3 is 15 amino acids long. CDR3 in DNA: TGTGCCAGCAGCTTAACTAGGGGGGGCCCCGATACGCAGTATTTT. Encoded protein: CASSLTRGGPDTQYF.

This clonotype was counted ten times or more. The V and J genes are TRBV20-1 and TRBJ2-1, with no clear D. Germline lookup yields CDR1 DFQATT and CDR2 SNEGSKA (reference sequence). The CDR3 contains 14 residues. V was shortened by 4 bases and J by 0 bases, with 10 bases between the two germline ends. The CDR3 region has the DNA TGCAGTGCTATACGGCTTAGCTCCTACAATGAGCAGTTCTTC. Translated, it gives CSAIRLSSYNEQFF.

The gene calls are TRBV7-2 and TRBJ2-7; possibly TRBD2 for D (5 bases). CDR3 length equals 14 residues. The germline V gene has CDR1 SGHTA and CDR2 FQGNSA. Trimming left V 5 bases short and J 10 bases short, with 21 bases between. The CDR3 DNA follows: TGTGCCAGCAGCGCTAGCCTCATGCAAGAGGCCCAGTACTTC. Translation: CASSASLMQEAQYF. Full variable domain (missing parts from reference TRBV7-2 and TRBJ2-7): GAGVSQSPSNKVTEKGKDVELRCDPISGHTALYWYRQSLGQGLEFLIYFQGNSAPDKSGLPSDRFSAERTGGSVSTLTIQRTQQEDSAVYLCASSASLMQEAQYFGPGTRLTVT.

In the case of this clonotype: At one boundary the junction diverges from the germline segment, which might be a read error. J is TRBJ2-3 and V is TRBV12-3 or TRBV12-4, with 11 positions matching TRBD1. The length of the CDR3 is 16 residues. The DNA for the CDR3 is TGTGCCAGCAGTCCTATTTCTGGACAGGGGGCAGATGCGCAGTATTTT. This sequence encodes CASSPISGQGADAQYF.

The chain recombines TRBV28 with TRBJ1-5; D may be TRBD1 (5 bases). From germline, CDR1 is MDHEN and CDR2 SYDVKM. The CDR3 is made up of 12 amino acids. The germline V and J ends were trimmed by 4 bases and 9 bases, with 10 bases remaining between them. The CDR3 loop is CASSSQGRPQHF. Written as DNA, the CDR3 is TGTGCCAGCAGTTCGCAGGGCAGGCCCCAGCATTTT. Complete variable domain (other parts from reference TRBV28 and TRBJ1-5): DVKVTQSSRYLVKRTGEKVFLECVQDMDHENMFWYRQDPGLGLRLIYFSYDVKMKEKGDIPEGYSVSREKKERFSLILESASTNQTSMYLCASSSQGRPQHFGDGTRLSIL.

The chain employs TRBV18 and TRBJ2-7, with D perhaps matching TRBD1 or TRBD2 (6 bases each). V was cut by 5 bases and J by 2 bases, with 16 bases left in between. This CDR3 comprises 15 residues. CDR1 and CDR2 (germline): KGHSH, LQKENI. CDR3 DNA: TGTGCCAGCTCAACGGGGGCTCAAGTCGCCTACGAGCAGTACTTC. Its protein is CASSTGAQVAYEQYF.

The gene calls are TRBV20-1 and TRBJ1-5; D is perhaps TRBD1 (5 bases). Germline CDR1 DFQATT, CDR2 SNEGSKA (reference sequence). Trimming shortened V by 1 base and J by 6 bases, and 16 bases separated the two germline ends. The CDR3 runs to 15 residues. In DNA form, the CDR3 reads TGCAGTGCTAGAGCGGGGCGGGGGGGAACTCAGCCCCAGCATTTT. This codes for CSARAGRGGTQPQHF.

The V and J genes are TRBV6-5 and TRBJ1-2; D might be TRBD1 (5 bases). The germline gives CDR1 MNHEY, CDR2 SVGAGI. Trimming took off 8 bases at V and 6 bases at J, with 19 bases between the two ends. The CDR3 contains 14 residues. The chain's CDR3 is CASGFRTGAHGYTF. The CDR3 nucleotides read TGTGCCAGCGGATTTCGTACCGGGGCCCATGGCTACACCTTC.

This chain links TRBV9 with TRBJ2-5; TRBD2 matches 9 bases. CDR1 and CDR2 from the germline V gene are SGDLS and YYNGEE. This CDR3 is built from 18 residues. Trimming took 2 bases from V and 2 from J; bases not matched to a gene: 13. CDR3 sequence (DNA): TGTGCCAGCAGCGTTTTCCCTGAGGGGCTAGCGGGGCAAGAGACCCAGTACTTC. Its protein is CASSVFPEGLAGQETQYF. The whole variable domain, filled in from reference TRBV9 and TRBJ2-5, reads DSGVTQTPKHLITATGQRVTLRCSPRSGDLSVYWYQQSLDQGLQFLIQYYNGEERAKGNILERFSAQQFPDLHSELNLSSLELGDSALYFCASSVFPEGLAGQETQYFGPGTRLLVL.

With respect to this clonotype: Given a much more abundant clone one base away, this may be a read error. CDR3 coding DNA: TGCAGTGCTAGAGATAGAGATACGGGACAGACTATCAATGAGCAGTACTTC. It codes for CSARDRDTGQTINEQYF. This chain uses TRBV20-1 with TRBJ2-5; 7 bases line up with TRBD1. CDR3 length: 17 amino acids. CDR1 DFQATT and CDR2 SNEGSKA come from the germline V gene (reference sequence). V shed 0 bases, J shed 11 bases, and the junction held 21 bases outside the gene matches.

This rearrangement joins TRBV7-9 to TRBJ2-4; unclear D gene. Germline-derived CDR1 and CDR2 are SEHNR and FQNEAQ (reference sequence). V was trimmed by 4 bases and J by 13 bases, leaving 11 bases between them. The CDR3 consists of 11 residues. This chain's CDR3 is CASSWAQEQYF. The DNA for the CDR3 is TGTGCCAGCAGCTGGGCCCAGGAGCAGTACTTC.